Listed here are 13 T cell receptor beta chains from one sample, sequenced in a study of shared clonotypes between healthy human individuals. TCRdb keeps only in-frame clones here, not all; method: immunoSEQ multiplex PCR. Here the sample spans roughly 2,000,000 clones, just over 90% being singletons. Naive CD8 cells comprised CD45RO-negative, CCR7-positively selected cells, excluding terminally differentiated effector memory CD45RA+ cells. Sequencing was carried out using naive CD8+ T cells from PBMCs. The receptors shown here come from a man aged 18-30 years in good health. Some clones in this sample may be carry-over from other donors' samples.

V is TRBV5-1 and J is TRBJ2-7; 7 bases match TRBD1. The CDR3 spans 14 residues. Germline V gene sequence: CDR1 SGHRS, CDR2 YFSETQ. V lost 3 bases, J lost 3 bases, and 6 bases stayed unmatched. The CDR3 DNA is TGCGCCAGCAGCTCGGGACAGACGTTCTACGAGCAGTACTTC. This encodes CASSSGQTFYEQYF.

Of note for this clone: Other DNA sequences from this sample encode an identical CDR3 as well. The rearrangement links TRBV7-8 to TRBJ1-2; no definite D call. The V end lost 1 base, the J end lost 2 bases, and 5 bases lay between the germline ends. The CDR3 sequence is 13 residues long. The germline V gene has CDR1 SGHVS and CDR2 FQNEAQ. The DNA for the CDR3 is TGTGCCAGCAGCTTAGGGACGAACTATGGCTACACCTTC. Translating it yields CASSLGTNYGYTF. The variable domain in full, completed from reference TRBV7-8 and TRBJ1-2, reads GAGVSQSPRYKVAKRGQDVALRCDPISGHVSLFWYQQALGQGPEFLTYFQNEAQLDKSGLPSDRFFAERPEGSVSTLKIQRTQQEDSAVYLCASSLGTNYGYTFGSGTRLTVV.

The J gene is TRBJ2-3, the V gene TRBV5-6; 9 bases map to TRBD1. Germline assignment: CDR1 SGHDT and CDR2 YYEEEE. The CDR3 loop spans 16 amino acids. J lost 2 bases, V lost 4 bases, and 8 bases had no gene match. Written as DNA, the CDR3 is TGTGCCAGCAGCACCTGGACAGGGGCCCCCACAGATACGCAGTATTTT. The encoded protein is CASSTWTGAPTDTQYF. Full variable domain (rest looked up from reference TRBV5-6 and TRBJ2-3): DAGVTQSPTHLIKTRGQQVTLRCSPKSGHDTVSWYQQALGQGPQFIFQYYEEEERQRGNFPDRFSGHQFPNYSSELNVNALLLGDSALYLCASSTWTGAPTDTQYFGPGTRLTVL.

As for this clone: At the DNA level, this CDR3 is encoded by other sequences in the same sample as well. The V call is TRBV9, the J call TRBJ2-2; D call uncertain. Germline V CDR1 and CDR2: SGDLS, YYNGEE. Trimming took off 0 bases at V and 8 bases at J, with 5 bases between the two ends. This CDR3 comprises 12 residues. The CDR3: CASSVVRGELFF. For the CDR3, the DNA is TGTGCCAGCAGCGTAGTGAGAGGGGAGCTGTTTTTT.

As to this clone: Within the sample, other DNA sequences also encode this same CDR3. The rearrangement links TRBV15 to TRBJ1-5, with 7 bases matching TRBD1. Germline assignment: CDR1 LNHNV and CDR2 YYDKDF (reference sequence). Trimming took 5 bases from V and 3 from J; bases not matched to a gene: 4. The CDR3 has 14 amino acids. This CDR3 reads CATSGRGSNQPQHF. DNA of the CDR3: TGTGCCACCAGCGGCAGGGGGTCCAATCAGCCCCAGCATTTT.

For this clone: Other DNA sequences in the sample encode the same CDR3. V usage is TRBV7-9 and J usage is TRBJ2-7; 7 nucleotides align to TRBD1. The CDR3 sequence is 14 residues long. Germline V lookup: CDR1 SEHNR, CDR2 FQNEAQ (reference sequence). The ends lost 5 bases at V and 4 bases at J; junction bases unmatched: 8. CDR3 bases: TGTGCCAGCAGCCTCTCTGGCAGGGGGTACGAGCAGTACTTC. Encoded protein: CASSLSGRGYEQYF.

V usage is TRBV29-1 and J usage is TRBJ1-2; 11 bases line up with TRBD1. The germline V gene encodes CDR1 SQVTM and CDR2 ANQGSEA. This CDR3 is built from 15 residues. V was pared by 5 bases and J by 8 bases, with 13 bases of the junction left unmatched. The CDR3 here is CSVWGTGGPSGGYTF. In DNA form, the CDR3 reads TGCAGCGTTTGGGGGACAGGGGGTCCCTCAGGGGGCTACACCTTC.

On this clone itself: At the DNA level, this CDR3 is encoded by other sequences in the same sample as well. This chain joins TRBV2 and TRBJ2-7; unclear D gene. The germline gives CDR1 SNHLY, CDR2 FYNNEI. The ends were cut back, 2 bases at V and 3 bases at J, with 8 bases in the middle. The CDR3 length is 13 residues. The CDR3 loop is CASSETLGYEQYF. The CDR3 coding sequence is TGTGCCAGCAGTGAAACCCTTGGCTACGAGCAGTACTTC.

V and J are TRBV4-3 and TRBJ1-2; D is uncertain. V was clipped by 0 bases and J by 3 bases, with 17 bases between them. Germline lookup yields CDR1 LGHNA and CDR2 YSLEER. This CDR3 has 17 amino acids. CDR3 protein: CASSQDRLTLAHYGYTF. CDR3 bases: TGCGCCAGCAGCCAAGATAGGCTTACACTCGCCCACTATGGCTACACCTTC.

The chain links TRBV18 to TRBJ2-1; a possible D gene is TRBD2 (5 bases). Trimming removed 3 bases from V and 4 bases from J, with 22 bases in between. This CDR3 has 18 amino acids. CDR1 and CDR2 (germline): KGHSH, LQKENI. The CDR3 DNA is TGTGCCAGCTCACCCACGAGGACTCCTAGCCCCAAGTACAATGAGCAGTTCTTC. It translates to CASSPTRTPSPKYNEQFF.

The rearrangement joins TRBV14 to TRBJ2-5; D unclear. The CDR3 runs to 15 residues. Germline values: CDR1 SGHDN, CDR2 FVKESK. Trimming took 3 bases from V and 5 from J, leaving 16 bases between them. The CDR3 sequence: CASSHRSGWAETQYF. The CDR3 DNA reads TGTGCCAGCAGCCATCGGAGTGGTTGGGCCGAGACCCAGTACTTC.

J is TRBJ1-1 and V is TRBV19, with D possibly being TRBD1 (6 bases). Per germline, CDR1 LNHDA and CDR2 SQIVND (reference sequence). CDR3 length: 12 residues. This chain's CDR3 is CAIVGGGTEAFF. Here the CDR3 DNA reads TGTGCGATTGTCGGGGGCGGCACTGAAGCTTTCTTT. Using reference TRBV19 and TRBJ1-1 for the parts outside the CDR3, the full variable domain is DGGITQSPKYLFRKEGQNVTLSCEQNLNHDAMYWYRQDPGQGLRLIYYSQIVNDFQKGDIAEGYSVSREKKESFPLTVTSAQKNPTAFYLCAIVGGGTEAFFGQGTRLTVV.

The chain uses TRBV28 and TRBJ2-4; TRBD1 aligns across 10 bases. V shed 7 bases and J 4 bases; nucleotides not matched to a gene: 13. There are 17 residues in the CDR3. CDR1 and CDR2 from the germline V gene are MDHEN and SYDVKM. CDR3 nucleotides: TGTGCCAGCATCCCCGTGAGACAGGGGGCGGGAAAAAACATTCAGTACTTC. It yields the protein CASIPVRQGAGKNIQYF.